This T cell receptor (beta chain) was profiled in a study of cytomegalovirus exposure and HLA in healthy donors (dated by TCRdb to about 2017). With respect to the entire study: An earlier analysis of approximately 640 of the donors reported about 290 Gb of sequence data and around 110 million unique TCR beta sequences from some 180 million T cells. Approximately 330 gigabases of sequencing data and around 85 million unique TCR sequences made up an early release that covered nearly 650 HLA-typed donors. Of the approximately 400 genotyped donors, over 65% fell in the genetic ancestry cluster associated with self-reported Caucasian donors. The study aimed to test whether signatures of past pathogen exposure could be identified by cataloging public T cell receptors. Using immunosequencing, the study profiled T cell repertoires from 640 or so subjects and related those repertoires to cytomegalovirus serostatus. A separate validation cohort of roughly 130 different subjects was used in addition to the roughly 720-subject first cohort. To predict cytomegalovirus infection status, the study brought together high-throughput TCR immunosequencing, statistical association of individual TCRs with disease status, and machine learning. A later analysis re-examined previously published TCR beta repertoires from roughly 650 donors and added high-resolution HLA genotyping to investigate patterns of TCR occurrence. The later analysis used no new phenotypic data to find candidate immune exposures, relying instead on TCR beta sequences and their occurrence across donors. To decide whether each TCR beta V gene segment behaved as functional or pseudogenic, an earlier analysis of some 580 of the donors relied on high-throughput TCR beta sequencing. Alongside the repertoire data, information on donor age, sex, ethnicity and CMV serostatus was compiled. A later genetic analysis used genome-wide SNP genotypes for about 65% of the 666 donors, treating that subset as a discovery cohort. All discovery cohort repertoires had been generated using a single sequencing platform. Both class I and class II loci were covered by HLA typing, at four-digit resolution. Typing coverage varied by locus: roughly 620-640 donors for A, B, C, DRB1 and DQB1; roughly 560 for DQA1; some 610 for DPA1; around 490 for DPB1. Several DR-DQ haplotypes were treated as single units for association and clustering because of strong linkage in the cohort. Among 350 to 400 genotyped donors of the cohort, an average of approximately 240,000 unique TCR beta nucleotide sequences were sequenced per donor, roughly a sixth of them non-productive.

Note on this clone: The antigen it recognizes is unknown. No base qualities exist here, and no much larger clone lies one base off it.

The cohort consisted of 666 healthy bone marrow donors. At the time of sampling, every cohort member was nominally healthy, though immune exposures that went unrecorded were likely present. The donor tested CMV seronegative and was one of the 352 seronegative cohort members. A peripheral blood sample was collected from each donor, and TCR beta sequencing was performed on peripheral blood mononuclear cells. Genomic DNA extraction from the blood cell samples was performed with the Qiagen DNeasy Blood Extraction Kit. Broader findings and caveats from the paper: Because the 87-base-pair reads could not distinguish some IMGT-functional V segments, including TRBV6-2 and TRBV6-3, those segments were excluded. Compared with equally common non-associated chains, HLA-associated TCR beta chains in a later analysis were more clonally expanded and had lower generation probabilities. Specific HLA alleles were associated with some 15,000 TCR beta sequences at a false discovery rate of 0.05 in a later analysis. Linkage disequilibrium might explain the correlated functional status among segregating V segments, but an unknown experimental factor could not be ruled out. When HLA alleles, especially DR and DQ, strongly co-occurred, attributing TCR associations to individual alleles was difficult. A cluster of highly shared sequence variants was judged likely to represent a technical artifact of the sequencing pipeline. Only TCR beta chains were sequenced in this cohort, and the absence of alpha or paired-chain data limited detectable features. Because counts were too low, seventeen rarely observed V segments, including chromosome 9 orphons, were left out of the earlier analysis of a few hundred of the donors. According to a later analysis, parvovirus B19, influenza, CMV and Epstein-Barr virus appeared linked to several top co-occurrence clusters. An association between a missense DCLRE1C variant and V-gene and J-gene trimming of TCR beta chains was found in a later genetic analysis and replicated in an independent cohort. According to a later genetic analysis, donors in an Asian-associated ancestry cluster had fewer N-insertions in productive TCRs than the roughly 700-donor mean. An earlier analysis of approximately 500 of the donors showed that most TCR beta V segments appeared in productive rearrangements either about 90% or about 30% of the time, which broadly matched IMGT annotations. The study listed 164 TCR beta chains as associated with cytomegalovirus. Across donors, most TCR sequences were observed very rarely, whereas some public TCRs were present in many individuals. Because some donors lacked HLA typing at each locus, the association tests relied only on the typed subset. In both the original and validation cohorts, the classifier was reported to diagnose cytomegalovirus status with high specificity and sensitivity. Roughly uniform sequencing depth across donors was assumed in presence/absence analyses, although this assumption may not hold. A further reported finding was that TCR beta sequences accurately predicted the HLA-A and HLA-B alleles for most subjects in the first cohort. A later analysis found that most CMV-associated TCR beta chains appeared HLA-restricted, with HLA associations seemingly driven largely by CMV exposure. In vitro tests confirmed that a few of the cytomegalovirus-associated TCR beta chains recognize cytomegalovirus antigens. A later analysis found that TCR association rates varied across HLA loci, with DRB1 alleles showing the most associated TCRs and HLA-C alleles the fewest. For the cohort, immune exposure information was limited to CMV serostatus. The authors suggested that the approach could potentially be generalized to other disease states and immunological phenotypes.

The CDR3 goes from the cysteine to the phenylalanine over 13 residues. Solely the CDR3 DNA is kept, with 39 bases framed from the first base. V loses 11 bases of germline sequence and J loses 4 bases, and the interval between the two ends is 17 bases. Via the germline V gene (reference sequence), CDR1 is LNHDA and CDR2 SQIVND. Libraries were constructed by the immunoSEQ multiplex PCR assay. For the multiplex PCR, a mixture combining 60 forward primers for TCR Vbeta segments and 13 reverse primers for TCR Jbeta segments was used. Amplification of the CDR3 region of rearranged TCR beta genes was performed with a multiplex PCR assay on genomic DNA. On the Illumina HiSeq System, the amplified TCR beta libraries were sequenced as 87-base-pair reads. Concerning the study's data processing: A later analysis counted around 72 million unique TCR beta chains across the 640 or so repertoires, and some 12 million of these chains were shared by at least two donors. A nearest-neighbor algorithm error-corrected the raw reads and collapsed the reads into unique sequences, merging closely related sequences to remove PCR and sequencing errors. To assign V, D and J gene segments, CDR3 sequences were aligned to IMGT reference sequences. For a sequence to be retained, at least a six-nucleotide match to both a V gene segment and a J gene segment was required. Rearrangements were called productive when the CDR3 lacked stop codons and stayed in frame with V and J; all others were non-productive. Following IMGT convention, CDR3 was defined as the stretch from the second conserved V-encoded cysteine up to the conserved J-encoded phenylalanine. In an earlier analysis of more than 550 of the donors, sequences lacking an unambiguous match to a single V gene segment were excluded. In an earlier analysis of 587 of the donors, a V segment was called functional when productive rearrangements were above 56.7%, and segregating when the standard deviation between donors exceeded 5%. A statistical classification framework was developed to diagnose cytomegalovirus status using the catalog of TCR beta chain sequences. In a later analysis, TCR nucleotide sequences were compared against IMGT/GENE-DB human TR gene sequences so that V and J genes could be assigned. A later analysis assigned CDR3 sequences and most-parsimonious VDJ recombination scenarios with the TCRdist pipeline. A later analysis defined each TCR beta chain by its CDR3 amino acid sequence plus V-gene family, and excluded reads lacking a unique V-gene family. A later analysis removed several hundred highly shared, low-generation-probability nucleotide sequences to deal with suspected cross-contamination and a sequencing artifact. In a later analysis, a clonal expansion index was calculated for each public chain from normalized within-repertoire ranks of inferred template counts. In a later analysis, generation probabilities were computed using a VDJ recombination model fitted to out-of-frame rearrangements, and the results were checked against IGoR. In a later analysis, hypergeometric tests were used to score TCR-TCR, TCR-HLA and TCR-CMV co-occurrence, with a repertoire-size bias correction applied to TCR pairs. In a later analysis, false discovery rates were estimated by permuting HLA or CMV assignments 20 times. In a later analysis, co-occurring TCRs were grouped using DBSCAN, and TCRdist sequence similarity was added for clustering within HLA-allele-positive subsets. For co-occurrence clustering, repertoires with fewer than 30,000 or more than 120,000 public chains were excluded, along with five repertoires with anomalous nucleotide sharing. As stored in TCRdb, this immuneACCESS dataset retains in-frame rearrangements with V and J assigned. A fraction of the clones does not appear; measured against another copy, unresolved V genes explain less than half of the discrepancy, and the remainder lacks a known reason. For V, J and clone size, that table is used; D and trimming come from the DNA. Recorded for this sample are fewer than 150,000 clones; about 73% of them occurred a single time. About 4% of the sample lies in the top ten.

This receptor was obtained from a woman aged 40 to 49 in good health and CMV-seronegative. The chain is encoded by TRBV19 joined to TRBJ1-1; no D segment can be confidently identified. The sequenced material came from PBMCs. The CDR3 corresponds to CAAGPTGATEAFF. The DNA sequence is TGTGCCGCCGGTCCCACGGGAGCCACTGAAGCTTTCTTT.